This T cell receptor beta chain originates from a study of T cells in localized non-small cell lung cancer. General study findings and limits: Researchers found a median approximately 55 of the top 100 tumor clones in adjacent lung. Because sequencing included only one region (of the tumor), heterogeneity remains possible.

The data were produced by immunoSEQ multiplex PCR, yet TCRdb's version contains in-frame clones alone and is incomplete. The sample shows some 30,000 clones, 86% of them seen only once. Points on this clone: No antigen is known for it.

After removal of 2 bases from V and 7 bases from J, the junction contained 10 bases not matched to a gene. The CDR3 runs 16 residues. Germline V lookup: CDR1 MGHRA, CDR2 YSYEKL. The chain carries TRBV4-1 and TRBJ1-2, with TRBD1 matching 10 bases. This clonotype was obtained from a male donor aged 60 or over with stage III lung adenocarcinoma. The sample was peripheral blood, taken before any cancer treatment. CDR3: CASSQNLGDRGGGYTF. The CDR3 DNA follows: TGCGCCAGCAGCCAAAACCTTGGGGACAGGGGTGGTGGCTACACCTTC.